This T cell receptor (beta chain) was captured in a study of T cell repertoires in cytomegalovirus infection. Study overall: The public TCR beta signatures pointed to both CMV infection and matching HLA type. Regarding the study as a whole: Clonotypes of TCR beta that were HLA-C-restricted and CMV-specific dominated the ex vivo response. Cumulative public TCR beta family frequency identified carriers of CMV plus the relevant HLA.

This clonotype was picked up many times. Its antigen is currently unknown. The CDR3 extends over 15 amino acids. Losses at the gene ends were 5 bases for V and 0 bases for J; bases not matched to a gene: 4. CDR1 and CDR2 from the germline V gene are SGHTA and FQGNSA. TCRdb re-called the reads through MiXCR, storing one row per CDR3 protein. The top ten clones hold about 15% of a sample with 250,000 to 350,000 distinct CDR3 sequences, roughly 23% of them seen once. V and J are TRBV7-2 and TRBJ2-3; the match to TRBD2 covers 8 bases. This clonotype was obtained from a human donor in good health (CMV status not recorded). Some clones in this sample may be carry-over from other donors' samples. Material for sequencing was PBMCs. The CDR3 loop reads CASSQGLASTDTQYF. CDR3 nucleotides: TGTGCCAGCAGCCAAGGACTAGCAAGCACAGATACGCAGTATTTT.